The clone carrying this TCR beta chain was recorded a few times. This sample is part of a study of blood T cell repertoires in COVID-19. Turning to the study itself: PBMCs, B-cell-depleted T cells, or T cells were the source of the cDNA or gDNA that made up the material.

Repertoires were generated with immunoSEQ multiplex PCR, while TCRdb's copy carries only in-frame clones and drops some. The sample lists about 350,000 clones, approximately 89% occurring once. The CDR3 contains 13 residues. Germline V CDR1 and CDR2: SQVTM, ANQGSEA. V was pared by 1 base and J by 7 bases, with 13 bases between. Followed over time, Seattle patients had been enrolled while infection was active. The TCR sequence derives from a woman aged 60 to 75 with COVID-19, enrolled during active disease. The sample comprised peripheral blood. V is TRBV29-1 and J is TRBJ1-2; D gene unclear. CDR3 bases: TGCAGCGTTGAAGTTACAAACGGAGCTGGCTACACCTTC. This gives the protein CSVEVTNGAGYTF.